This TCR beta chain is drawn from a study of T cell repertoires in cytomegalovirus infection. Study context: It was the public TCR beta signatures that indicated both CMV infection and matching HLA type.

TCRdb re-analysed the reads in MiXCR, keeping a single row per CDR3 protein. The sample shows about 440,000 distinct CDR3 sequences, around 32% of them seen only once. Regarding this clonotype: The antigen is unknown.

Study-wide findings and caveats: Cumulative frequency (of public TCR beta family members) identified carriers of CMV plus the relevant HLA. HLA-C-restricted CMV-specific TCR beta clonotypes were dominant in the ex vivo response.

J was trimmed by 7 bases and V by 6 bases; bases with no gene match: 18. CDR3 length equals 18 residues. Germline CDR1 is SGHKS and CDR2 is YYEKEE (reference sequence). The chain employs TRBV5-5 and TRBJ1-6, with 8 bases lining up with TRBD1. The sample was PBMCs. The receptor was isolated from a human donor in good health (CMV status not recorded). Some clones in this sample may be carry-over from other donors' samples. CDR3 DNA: TGTGCCAGCACCCTGCGTCCAGGGGGCCAGGTTGGCAATTCACCCCTCCACTTT. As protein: CASTLRPGGQVGNSPLHF. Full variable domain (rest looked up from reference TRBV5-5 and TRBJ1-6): DAGVTQSPTHLIKTRGQQVTLRCSPISGHKSVSWYQQVLGQGPQFIFQYYEKEERGRGNFPDRFSARQFPNYSSELNVNALLLGDSALYLCASTLRPGGQVGNSPLHFGNGTRLTVT.